Below, 20 T cell receptor beta chains from the same sample are listed, as sequenced in a study of blood T cell repertoires in COVID-19. Profiled with immunoSEQ multiplex PCR; TCRdb holds only in-frame clones, not every one. The table has a few hundred thousand clones, about 88% seen once. The specimen sequenced was peripheral blood. The receptors derive from a human donor in a cohort sampled during active COVID-19.

This clone came up once. V and J are TRBV2 and TRBJ2-3, with TRBD2 matching over 7 bases. The CDR3 has 13 residues. CDR1 is SNHLY, CDR2 FYNNEI, per germline. The V and J ends lost 6 bases and 3 bases, in that order; junction bases with no gene match: 3. CDR3 in amino acids: CASRVSGTDTQYF. The CDR3 coding sequence is TGTGCCAGCAGGGTTAGCGGGACAGATACGCAGTATTTT. The variable domain in full, with the rest retrieved from reference TRBV2 and TRBJ2-3, is EPEVTQTPSHQVTQMGQEVILRCVPISNHLYFYWYRQILGQKVEFLVSFYNNEISEKSEIFDDQFSVERPDGSNFTLKIRSTKLEDSAMYFCASRVSGTDTQYFGPGTRLTVL.

The chain has TRBV5-6 and TRBJ1-1, with D possibly being TRBD1 (5 bases). Between the trimmed V and J ends, which lost 3 bases and 4 bases, there was a span of 19 bases. CDR1 and CDR2 from the germline V gene are SGHDT and YYEEEE. The CDR3 runs to 16 residues. The CDR3 DNA reads TGTGCCAGCAGCTGGACCCCGGGCAGGGTAAGCACTGAAGCTTTCTTT. Translation gives CASSWTPGRVSTEAFF.

This clone was seen once. V usage is TRBV19 and J usage is TRBJ2-7; the D gene is possibly TRBD2 (6 bases). The CDR3 runs to 16 residues. From germline, CDR1 is LNHDA and CDR2 SQIVND (reference sequence). The V gene lost 3 bases and the J gene lost 1 base, with 16 bases spanning the gap. CDR3 in DNA: TGTGCCAGTAGTATCACGGGAGCAGGGCGGTCCTACGAGCAGTACTTC. Its protein is CASSITGAGRSYEQYF.

This clone was seen once. The gene calls are TRBV6-5 and TRBJ2-5, with TRBD1 identical over 8 bases. The CDR3 consists of 15 residues. CDR1 is MNHEY, CDR2 SVGAGI, per germline. J was trimmed by 4 bases and V by 2 bases; bases with no gene match: 6. This CDR3 reads CASSYETGEAETQYF. The CDR3 coding sequence is TGTGCCAGCAGTTACGAGACAGGGGAGGCAGAGACCCAGTACTTC.

The CDR3 is CASSYLAGGWDYEQYF. CDR3 DNA sequence: TGTGCCAGCAGTTACCTCGCGGGAGGGTGGGACTACGAGCAGTACTTC. The chain links TRBV6-2 or TRBV6-3 to TRBJ2-7; 9 bases are shared with TRBD2. Per the germline V gene, CDR1 is MNHEY and CDR2 is SVGEGT. The CDR3 runs to 16 residues. Losses at the gene ends were 2 bases for V and 3 bases for J; bases not matched to a gene: 8.

V usage is TRBV3-1 (or the pseudogene TRBV3-2) and J usage is TRBJ2-7, with 7 bases lining up with TRBD1. The CDR3 runs 13 residues. V trimming: 4 bases; J trimming: 5 bases; junction bases outside the gene matches: 5. Germline CDR1 and CDR2: LGHDT and YNNKEL (reference sequence). Here the CDR3 reads CASSLTGAHEQYF. CDR3 nucleotides: TGTGCCAGCAGCCTAACAGGGGCCCACGAGCAGTACTTC.

The chain combines TRBV6-5 with TRBJ1-1; D perhaps matches TRBD1 (5 bases). V dropped 0 bases and J dropped 5 bases, with 13 bases sitting between them. Germline V gives CDR1 MNHEY, CDR2 SVGAGI. The CDR3 sequence is 15 residues long. The CDR3 nucleotides read TGTGCCAGCAGTTACTCGAATCATGGGGGGACTGAAGCTTTCTTT. It codes for CASSYSNHGGTEAFF.

The V gene is TRBV3-1 (or the pseudogene TRBV3-2), the J gene TRBJ2-5; no reliable D call. Looked up from germline, CDR1 is LGHDT and CDR2 is YNNKEL (reference sequence). V was clipped by 4 bases and J by 2 bases, with 8 bases between them. CDR3 size: 13 residues. In DNA form, the CDR3 reads TGTGCCAGCAGCCTGCTAGGTCAAGAGACCCAGTACTTC. It encodes CASSLLGQETQYF.

The rearrangement links TRBV28 to TRBJ2-7; TRBD2 agrees at 13 bases. The V gene's germline CDR1 is MDHEN and CDR2 SYDVKM. V trimming: 6 bases; J trimming: 6 bases; junction bases outside the gene matches: 8. The CDR3 spans 15 residues. CDR3 region: CASRELAGGSGEQYF. The CDR3 nucleotides are TGTGCCAGCAGGGAACTAGCGGGAGGGAGTGGCGAGCAGTACTTC. The entire variable domain, with the rest obtained from reference TRBV28 and TRBJ2-7, is as follows: DVKVTQSSRYLVKRTGEKVFLECVQDMDHENMFWYRQDPGLGLRLIYFSYDVKMKEKGDIPEGYSVSREKKERFSLILESASTNQTSMYLCASRELAGGSGEQYFGPGTRLTVT.

The gene calls are TRBV9 and TRBJ2-3, with TRBD2 as a possible D gene (6 bases). This CDR3 spans 14 amino acids. The germline V gene has CDR1 SGDLS and CDR2 YYNGEE. V lost 0 bases to trimming and J lost 4 bases, with 9 bases between them. CDR3 in DNA: TGTGCCAGCAGCGTAGCTAGCGAGTCAGATACGCAGTATTTT. Protein product: CASSVASESDTQYF.

This clone has only a few counts. This chain links TRBV28 with TRBJ1-1; D call uncertain. Per germline, CDR1 MDHEN and CDR2 SYDVKM. V dropped 3 bases and J dropped 2 bases, with 7 bases sitting between them. The CDR3 loop spans 13 amino acids. In DNA, the CDR3 is TGTGCCAGCAGTTTGAACAGCAACACTGAAGCTTTCTTT. It codes for CASSLNSNTEAFF.

This chain links TRBV5-1 with TRBJ1-2; D not certain. Germline V gene data show CDR1 as SGHRS and CDR2 as YFSETQ. The CDR3 extends over 16 amino acids. Trimming shortened V by 4 bases and J by 6 bases, and 22 bases separated the two germline ends. The CDR3 DNA reads as TGCGCCAGCAGCCCCCCGTCGGCGGGGTTGAGGGATGGCTACACCTTC. The encoded protein is CASSPPSAGLRDGYTF.

The chain has TRBV5-4 and TRBJ2-5, with 10 bases matching TRBD2. The germline V gene has CDR1 SGHNT and CDR2 YYREEE (reference sequence). V shed 5 bases, J shed 4 bases, and the junction held 8 bases outside the gene matches. The CDR3 runs to 15 residues. This CDR3 reads CASRDSGGRVETQYF. The CDR3 bases are TGTGCCAGCAGGGATAGCGGGGGGAGGGTAGAGACCCAGTACTTC. The variable domain in full, completed from reference TRBV5-4 and TRBJ2-5, reads ETGVTQSPTHLIKTRGQQVTLRCSSQSGHNTVSWYQQALGQGPQFIFQYYREEENGRGNFPPRFSGLQFPNYSSELNVNALELDDSALYLCASRDSGGRVETQYFGPGTRLLVL.

The J gene is TRBJ1-4, the V gene TRBV29-1; D unresolved. V lost 7 bases and J lost 7, with 10 bases in between. This CDR3 has 11 amino acids. The germline V gene encodes CDR1 SQVTM and CDR2 ANQGSEA. DNA for the CDR3: TGCAGCGCCACGGGATCTGAAAAACTGTTTTTT. Residues: CSATGSEKLFF. Combining the CDR3 with reference TRBV29-1 and TRBJ1-4 gives the whole variable domain SAVISQKPSRDICQRGTSLTIQCQVDSQVTMMFWYRQQPGQSLTLIATANQGSEATYESGFVIDKFPISRPNLTFSTLTVSNMSPEDSSIYLCSATGSEKLFFGSGTQLSVL.

The chain links TRBV25-1 to TRBJ2-5; D is possibly TRBD1 (5 bases). Looked up from germline, CDR1 is MGHDK and CDR2 is SYGVNS. The CDR3 runs to 16 residues. V was pared by 1 base and J by 5 bases, with 17 bases between. CDR3 in amino acids: CASSEFTGSTGETQYF. CDR3 DNA sequence: TGTGCCAGCAGTGAATTTACAGGCTCGACGGGCGAGACCCAGTACTTC.

The chain carries TRBV5-1 and TRBJ1-4; tentatively, D is TRBD1 (5 bases). CDR3 length: 15 amino acids. The ends were cut back, 0 bases at V and 6 bases at J, with 12 bases in the middle. Germline V lookup: CDR1 SGHRS, CDR2 YFSETQ. The CDR3 is CASSLAGVEDEKLFF. CDR3 bases: TGCGCCAGCAGCTTGGCGGGGGTAGAAGATGAAAAACTGTTTTTT. The variable domain in full, with the rest retrieved from reference TRBV5-1 and TRBJ1-4, is KAGVTQTPRYLIKTRGQQVTLSCSPISGHRSVSWYQQTPGQGLQFLFEYFSETQRNKGNFPGRFSGRQFSNSRSEMNVSTLELGDSALYLCASSLAGVEDEKLFFGSGTQLSVL.

In this sample, this clone turned up a few times. The chain recombines TRBV6-5 with TRBJ2-5; the D gene is possibly TRBD2 (7 bases). The CDR3 extends over 16 amino acids. Germline V gives CDR1 MNHEY, CDR2 SVGAGI. V lost 0 bases and J lost 5, with 16 bases in between. In DNA form, the CDR3 reads TGTGCCAGCAGTTACTCCGCGGGGAAGGGGGGGGAGACCCAGTACTTC. Residues: CASSYSAGKGGETQYF.

J is TRBJ1-6 and V is TRBV4-1; no clear D gene. V was clipped by 0 bases and J by 4 bases, with 10 bases between them. This CDR3 region has 16 residues. CDR1 and CDR2 from the germline V gene are MGHRA and YSYEKL. The CDR3 DNA is TGCGCCAGCAGCCAAGATGCAGGCCTGTATAATTCACCCCTCCACTTT. It translates to CASSQDAGLYNSPLHF.

The chain joins TRBV28 to TRBJ1-2; 7 bases are shared with TRBD1. J gave up 3 bases and V 6 bases, and 10 bases lay outside the gene matches. Germline V gene lookup returns CDR1 MDHEN and CDR2 SYDVKM. The CDR3 is made up of 15 amino acids. CDR3 nucleotide sequence: TGTGCCAGCAGCTTGGGAAGGGGGCCTGACTATGGCTACACCTTC. Translating gives CASSLGRGPDYGYTF.

V gene TRBV5-1 combines with J gene TRBJ2-7, with D possibly being TRBD2 (5 bases). V lost 0 bases and J 3 bases, leaving 10 bases between the germline ends. This CDR3 has 14 residues. Germline values: CDR1 SGHRS, CDR2 YFSETQ. The CDR3, as DNA: TGCGCCAGCAGCTTGGCCCCGGGGAGCTACGAGCAGTACTTC. Translation gives CASSLAPGSYEQYF.